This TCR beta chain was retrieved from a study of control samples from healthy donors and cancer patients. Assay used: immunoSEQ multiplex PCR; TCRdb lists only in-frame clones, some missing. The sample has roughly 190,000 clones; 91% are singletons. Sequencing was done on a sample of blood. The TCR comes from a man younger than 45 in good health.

The CDR3 spells CASSPGGKMNTEAFF. The DNA for the CDR3 is TGTGCCAGCAGCCCCGGGGGGAAAATGAACACTGAAGCTTTCTTT. This sequence joins TRBV14 and TRBJ1-1, with D possibly TRBD1 on 5 matching bases. The V end was cut by 4 bases, the J end by 0 bases, with 12 bases between. Per germline, CDR1 SGHDN and CDR2 FVKESK. The CDR3 consists of 15 residues.